The 20 T cell receptor beta chains listed next were all sequenced from one sample in a study of shared clonotypes between healthy human individuals. CD45RO-negative cells were positively selected for CCR7, leaving out terminally differentiated effector memory CD45RA+ cells. The repertoire was sequenced with immunoSEQ multiplex PCR; TCRdb's copy has only in-frame clones and lacks some. The sample includes around 640,000 clones, 96% of them seen just once. Sequencing was performed on naive CD8+ T cells sorted from blood. Receptor source: a woman aged 25-40 years in good health.

The chain recombines TRBV30 with TRBJ2-3, with 8 bases that match TRBD2. This CDR3 contains 13 residues. Trimming took 1 base from V and 5 from J; bases not matched to a gene: 2. In germline, CDR1 is GTSNPN, CDR2 SVGIG (reference sequence). This chain's CDR3 is CAWSEREKDTQYF. As DNA, the CDR3 is TGTGCCTGGAGTGAGCGGGAGAAAGATACGCAGTATTTT.

This chain uses TRBV4-2 with TRBJ2-2; no reliable D call. The CDR3 is made up of 16 amino acids. V lost 0 bases, J lost 2 bases, and 10 bases lay in between. Germline V CDR1 and CDR2: LGHNA, YNFKEQ. CDR3 bases: TGTGCCAGCAGCCAAGAGGGCCTGCTCAACACCGGGGAGCTGTTTTTT. Translating it yields CASSQEGLLNTGELFF.

The V and J genes are TRBV9 and TRBJ2-5; 14 bases agree with TRBD2. The J segment lost 7 bases and the V segment lost 2 bases, leaving 4 bases of the junction unmatched. Germline lookup yields CDR1 SGDLS and CDR2 YYNGEE. This CDR3 region has 15 residues. The CDR3 DNA reads as TGTGCCAGCAGCGTTGGACTAGCGGGAGGAGGGACCCAGTACTTC. As protein: CASSVGLAGGGTQYF.

The V call is TRBV7-9, the J call TRBJ1-2; no clear D gene. The germline V and J ends were trimmed by 1 base and 4 bases, with 4 bases remaining between them. Looked up from germline, CDR1 is SEHNR and CDR2 is FQNEAQ (reference sequence). CDR3 length: 12 amino acids. CDR3 loop: CASSLVSYGYTF. The CDR3 nucleotides are TGTGCCAGCAGCTTAGTAAGCTATGGCTACACCTTC. The full variable domain, completed using reference TRBV7-9 and TRBJ1-2, is DTGVSQNPRHKITKRGQNVTFRCDPISEHNRLYWYRQTLGQGPEFLTYFQNEAQLEKSRLLSDRFSAERPKGSFSTLEIQRTEQGDSAMYLCASSLVSYGYTFGSGTRLTVV.

This chain connects TRBV7-9 to TRBJ2-7; perhaps TRBD2 as D (5 bases). This CDR3 is built from 14 residues. Germline values: CDR1 SEHNR, CDR2 FQNEAQ (reference sequence). V was clipped by 2 bases and J by 1 base, with 9 bases between them. CDR3 in DNA: TGTGCCAGCAGCTTATCGGGGAGATCCTACGAGCAGTACTTC. Translating gives CASSLSGRSYEQYF.

This rearrangement joins TRBV7-2 to TRBJ2-7; D is possibly TRBD2 (5 bases). Germline CDR1 SGHTA, CDR2 FQGNSA. V lost 5 bases and J 2 bases, leaving 13 bases between the germline ends. CDR3 length: 14 residues. The chain's CDR3 is CASSGLGQAYEQYF. In DNA form, the CDR3 reads TGTGCCAGCAGCGGACTCGGCCAGGCCTACGAGCAGTACTTC.

This chain joins TRBV28 and TRBJ2-2; tentatively, D is TRBD2 (6 bases). The germline V gene encodes CDR1 MDHEN and CDR2 SYDVKM. This CDR3 has 16 residues. V was clipped by 3 bases and J by 3 bases, with 14 bases between them. The CDR3 here is CASSFALARYTGELFF. The CDR3 coding sequence is TGTGCCAGCAGTTTTGCCCTAGCGCGGTACACCGGGGAGCTGTTTTTT.

This chain links TRBV5-6 with TRBJ2-7; 13 positions agree with TRBD2. V dropped 5 bases and J dropped 2; count of bases not matched to a gene: 7. There are 16 residues in the CDR3. Germline-derived CDR1 and CDR2 are SGHDT and YYEEEE. This CDR3 reads CASRAGLAGRTYEQYF. The CDR3 region has the DNA TGTGCCAGCAGGGCGGGACTAGCGGGGAGAACCTACGAGCAGTACTTC.

The chain uses TRBV2 and TRBJ2-1, with 10 bases identical to TRBD1. CDR1 SNHLY and CDR2 FYNNEI come from the germline V gene. The junction had 6 bases not matched to a gene; V was cut back by 8 bases and J by 2 bases. CDR3 length: 15 amino acids. This chain's CDR3 is CASLDRGLPYNEQFF. In DNA, the CDR3 is TGTGCCAGCCTTGACAGGGGGCTTCCCTACAATGAGCAGTTCTTC.

J is TRBJ2-1 and V is TRBV4-2, with D perhaps given as TRBD1 or TRBD2 (6 bases each). With 0 bases removed from V and 3 bases from J, the gap between germline ends came to 15 bases. The CDR3 is 17 residues long. CDR1 and CDR2 from the germline V gene are LGHNA and YNFKEQ. DNA for the CDR3: TGTGCCAGCAGCCAAGATGGTCCGCGGGACAACTACAATGAGCAGTTCTTC. Amino acids: CASSQDGPRDNYNEQFF.

V and J are TRBV5-1 and TRBJ2-1; the D gene could be TRBD1 or TRBD2 (5 bases each). This CDR3 has 18 residues. Per the germline V gene, CDR1 is SGHRS and CDR2 is YFSETQ. Between the trimmed V and J ends, which lost 4 bases and 0 bases, there was a span of 20 bases. CDR3 bases: TGCGCCAGCAGCCACACGCTCCTGGGGGAAGGCTCCTACAATGAGCAGTTCTTC. This sequence encodes CASSHTLLGEGSYNEQFF.

The rearrangement links TRBV27 to TRBJ1-4; TRBD1 matches at 9 bases. The CDR3 sequence is 16 residues long. The V segment lost 3 bases and the J segment 7 bases; nucleotides outside the gene matches: 9. Germline CDR1 reads MNHEY; CDR2 reads SMNVEV (reference sequence). CDR3 in DNA: TGTGCCAGCAGTTTCGTGCGACGGACAGGGGTTGAAAAACTGTTTTTT. Protein: CASSFVRRTGVEKLFF.

The CDR3 loop reads CASTGIYEQYF. The CDR3 DNA sequence: TGTGCCAGCACCGGTATCTACGAGCAGTACTTC. The gene calls are TRBV6-1 and TRBJ2-7; no clear D gene. The CDR3 is 11 amino acids. Between the trimmed V and J ends, which lost 7 bases and 3 bases, there was a span of 7 bases. CDR1 and CDR2 from the germline V gene are MNHNS and SASEGT.

V is TRBV7-9 and J is TRBJ2-5, with D uncertain. V was pared by 2 bases and J by 5 bases, with 15 bases between. The germline V gene encodes CDR1 SEHNR and CDR2 FQNEAQ (reference sequence). This CDR3 comprises 15 residues. The CDR3 region has the DNA TGTGCCAGCAGCTTAAGTTTCCGAATATCGGAGACCCAGTACTTC. This translates into CASSLSFRISETQYF.

The gene calls are TRBV19 and TRBJ2-1, with a tentative D call TRBD1 (5 bases). CDR3 length: 14 residues. V lost 5 bases and J lost 3, with 11 bases in between. Germline loops: CDR1 LNHDA, CDR2 SQIVND (reference sequence). CDR3 protein: CASSPQDSYNEQFF. CDR3 sequence (DNA): TGTGCCAGTAGTCCACAAGACAGCTACAATGAGCAGTTCTTC.

This clone came up once. V is TRBV29-1 and J is TRBJ2-1; unclear D gene. Germline CDR1 is SQVTM and CDR2 is ANQGSEA. The V and J ends lost 8 bases and 7 bases respectively, with 9 bases between them. The CDR3 runs 10 residues. CDR3 DNA: TGCAGCTCTTTCGGGAATGAGCAGTTCTTC. Translating gives CSSFGNEQFF.

The chain employs TRBV15 and TRBJ2-1; 7 nucleotides match TRBD2. Germline CDR1 LNHNV, CDR2 YYDKDF (reference sequence). There are 14 residues in the CDR3. The ends lost 5 bases at V and 9 bases at J; junction bases unmatched: 10. The CDR3 coding sequence is TGTGCCACCAGCGAGGGATGGGGCGGGGGTGAGCAGTTCTTC. Amino acid sequence: CATSEGWGGGEQFF. Supplemented by reference TRBV15 and TRBJ2-1, the full variable domain reads DAMVIQNPRYQVTQFGKPVTLSCSQTLNHNVMYWYQQKSSQAPKLLFHYYDKDFNNEADTPDNFQSRRPNTSFCFLDIRSPGLGDTAMYLCATSEGWGGGEQFFGPGTRLTVL.

The table lists this clone with a count of one. The V gene is TRBV11-2, the J gene TRBJ2-3, with 8 bases matching TRBD2. The CDR3 is made up of 16 amino acids. With 3 bases clipped from V and 2 bases from J, the junction kept 7 bases outside the gene matches. Germline V gene lookup returns CDR1 SGHAT and CDR2 FQNNGV. The CDR3 spells CASSFHPGGLTDTQYF. DNA for the CDR3: TGTGCCAGCAGCTTTCATCCGGGAGGGCTCACAGATACGCAGTATTTT.

This chain connects TRBV5-6 to TRBJ1-1; D not certain. V lost 0 bases to trimming and J lost 6 bases, with 15 bases between them. The CDR3 sequence is 15 residues long. The germline V gene encodes CDR1 SGHDT and CDR2 YYEEEE. In DNA form, the CDR3 reads TGTGCCAGCAGCTTGGGGACGGGAGGTTTCCCTGAAGCTTTCTTT. This translates into CASSLGTGGFPEAFF.

Written as DNA, the CDR3 is TGTGCCAGCAGACTGCGGGGATACACTGAAGCTTTCTTT. This codes for CASRLRGYTEAFF. The V call is TRBV5-6, the J call TRBJ1-1; the D is unclear. Trimming pared 5 bases from V and 3 bases from J, leaving 11 bases between. The CDR3 runs 13 residues. Germline lookup yields CDR1 SGHDT and CDR2 YYEEEE.